Listed here is a single T cell receptor beta chain. Its antigen remains unidentified. Preparation of TRB cDNA libraries relied on 5' RACE carrying UMI labels. TCRdb re-called the 5' RACE reads and shows each CDR3 protein once, DNA omitted. This table lists about 120,000 distinct CDR3 sequences. Identification of naive CD8+ T cells rested on CD45RO-CCR7+CD27+CD95- status. Germline V CDR1 and CDR2: MNHEY, SMNVEV (reference sequence). The CDR3 spans 16 residues. These data come from a study of CXCR3-negative and CXCR3-positive naive CD8 T cells. Study-wide results and limits: Both naive subsets had comparably high diversity; memory CD8+ cells much lower. Memory, not naive, CXCR3-negative and CXCR3-positive cells differed in TRBV-TRBJ usage. CXCR3-positive naive cells carried more hydrophobic TRB CDR3s than CXCR3-negative naive cells did.

The gene calls are TRBV27 and TRBJ2-2; as DNA is missing, the TRBD1 call by TCRdb cannot be tested. Source material: naive CXCR3+ CD8+ T cells from blood. Subset specified: CD45RO-CCR7+CD27+CD95- naive CD8+ T cells expressing CXCR3 (TNR3+). The sequence was obtained from a human donor in good health. Some clones in this sample may be carry-over from other donors' samples. The CDR3 loop is CASSLLGQGNTGELFF.